This T cell receptor (beta chain) is from a study of Graves' ophthalmopathy and Graves' hyperthyroidism. V was clipped by 7 bases and J by 4 bases, with 10 bases between them. Germline V CDR1 and CDR2: SNHLY, FYNNEI. CDR3 length equals 13 residues. The TCR beta CDR3 regions underwent amplification from RNA transcripts. Second-round multiplex PCR came after a first-round RT-PCR that employed HTBI primers. TCRdb called the multiplex PCR reads again in MiXCR, with one record for every CDR3 protein. Among 600,000 to 700,000 distinct CDR3 sequences listed, about two fifths were seen once. The table lists this clonotype with many counts.

This chain links TRBV2 with TRBJ1-4, with TRBD1 as a possible D gene (5 bases). The sample was peripheral blood. This TCR came from an adult man with Graves' ophthalmopathy. The CDR3 sequence: CASNPGINEKLFF. CDR3 DNA sequence: TGTGCCAGCAACCCAGGGATTAATGAAAAACTGTTTTTT.